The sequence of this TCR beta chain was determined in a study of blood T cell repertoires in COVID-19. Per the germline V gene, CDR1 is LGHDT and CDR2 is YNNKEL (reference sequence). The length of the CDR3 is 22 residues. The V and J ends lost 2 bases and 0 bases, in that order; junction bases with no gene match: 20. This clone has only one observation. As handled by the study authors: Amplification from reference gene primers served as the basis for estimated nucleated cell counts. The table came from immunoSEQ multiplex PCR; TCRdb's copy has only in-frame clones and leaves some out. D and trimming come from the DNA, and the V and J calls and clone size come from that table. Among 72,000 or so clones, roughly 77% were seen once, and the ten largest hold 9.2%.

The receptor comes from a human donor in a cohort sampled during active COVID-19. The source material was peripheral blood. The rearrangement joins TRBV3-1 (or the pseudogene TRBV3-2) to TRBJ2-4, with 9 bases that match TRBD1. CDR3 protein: CASSQSTGRGQGLPLAKNIQYF. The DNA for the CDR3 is TGTGCCAGCAGCCAATCTACGGGCCGGGGACAGGGCCTACCGTTAGCCAAAAACATTCAGTACTTC.